This T cell receptor (beta chain) was recorded in a study of PD-1 blockade in classical Hodgkin lymphoma. Overall study results and limits: Significant TCR diversity gains by C4D1 occurred in CD4+ but not CD8+ cells. Complete responders had baseline diversity similar to newly diagnosed patients. According to reports, newly diagnosed patients had lower baseline TCR diversity than healthy donors, and relapsed/refractory patients had lower baseline TCR diversity still.

Repertoires were generated with immunoSEQ multiplex PCR, while TCRdb's copy carries only in-frame clones and drops some. The repertoire holds over 11,000 clones, with approximately 78% as singletons. The V gene lost 0 bases and the J gene lost 4 bases, with 13 bases spanning the gap. The CDR3 is 16 amino acids. The germline V gene encodes CDR1 LGHNA and CDR2 YSLEER. This clone is categorized as medium-sized. Its matching antigen is unknown. Every patient was affected by relapse after autologous stem cell transplantation, while exposure to brentuximab vedotin was not uniform. The chain couples TRBV4-3 to TRBJ1-5; unclear D gene. The receptor was isolated from a human donor with classical Hodgkin lymphoma. Sample: peripheral blood mononuclear cells (PBMCs), taken before the second cycle of nivolumab. The CDR3 nucleotides read TGCGCCAGCAGCCAAGATTTGCGGGGAGGGAATCAGCCCCAGCATTTT. Its protein product is CASSQDLRGGNQPQHF.